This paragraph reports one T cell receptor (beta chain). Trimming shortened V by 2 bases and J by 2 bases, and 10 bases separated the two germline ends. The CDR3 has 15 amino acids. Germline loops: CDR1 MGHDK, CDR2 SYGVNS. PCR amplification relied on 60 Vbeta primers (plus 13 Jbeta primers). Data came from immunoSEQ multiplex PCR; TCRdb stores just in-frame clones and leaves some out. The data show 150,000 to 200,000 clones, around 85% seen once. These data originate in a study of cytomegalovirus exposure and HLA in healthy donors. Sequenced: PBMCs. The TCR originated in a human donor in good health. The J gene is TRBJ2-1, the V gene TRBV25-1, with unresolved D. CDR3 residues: CASSEDTTTYNEQFF. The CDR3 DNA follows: TGTGCCAGCAGTGAAGATACTACTACCTACAATGAGCAGTTCTTC.